One sample yielded the 17 T cell receptor beta chains listed below, sequenced in a study of T cells in Graves' hyperthyroidism and ophthalmopathy. TCR beta CDR3 regions were amplified from RNA transcripts. A first-round RT-PCR of the TCR CDR3 used the HTBI primer set. Each CDR3 protein is one row after TCRdb ran MiXCR on the multiplex PCR reads. This sample yields 400,000 to 550,000 distinct CDR3 sequences, of which around an eighth are seen a single time; 15% to 20% belongs to the top ten. The source material was blood. These receptors were collected from a woman aged 18-35 years with Graves' hyperthyroidism.

This clonotype was observed at least ten times. The chain recombines TRBV5-1 with TRBJ1-1, with TRBD1 matching 7 bases. CDR3 size: 15 residues. After removal of 6 bases from V and 5 bases from J, the junction contained 13 bases not matched to a gene. Germline V CDR1 and CDR2: SGHRS, YFSETQ. The CDR3 sequence: CASNDRQGRWTEAFF. Written as DNA, the CDR3 is TGCGCCAGCAACGACCGACAGGGAAGGTGGACTGAAGCTTTCTTT.

This clonotype showed up many times. The chain recombines TRBV11-2 with TRBJ1-5; D possibly corresponds to TRBD1 (5 bases). V was cut by 5 bases and J by 3 bases, with 17 bases left in between. This CDR3 comprises 16 residues. Germline V gene data show CDR1 as SGHAT and CDR2 as FQNNGV. CDR3 DNA sequence: TGTGCCAGCAGCCCCGGGGGGTTCAGGTACAATCAGCCCCAGCATTTT. It yields the protein CASSPGGFRYNQPQHF.

The chain carries TRBV19 and TRBJ1-4, with 11 nucleotides matching TRBD1. Germline V gene sequence: CDR1 LNHDA, CDR2 SQIVND (reference sequence). There are 16 residues in the CDR3. The J segment lost 7 bases and the V segment lost 6 bases, leaving 10 bases of the junction unmatched. CDR3 sequence reads: CASSGLIGTGGEKLFF. DNA of the CDR3: TGTGCCAGTAGCGGATTAATCGGGACAGGGGGTGAAAAACTGTTTTTT.

This clonotype was observed many times. The genes are TRBV11-2 and TRBJ2-1, with D possibly TRBD2 on 5 matching bases. The CDR3 spans 16 residues. The V end lost 3 bases, the J end lost 5 bases, and 17 bases lay between the germline ends. Germline V gene lookup returns CDR1 SGHAT and CDR2 FQNNGV. CDR3 sequence: CASSFVLRRADNEQFF. DNA for the CDR3: TGTGCCAGCAGCTTCGTCTTACGGCGGGCCGACAATGAGCAGTTCTTC.

The rearrangement joins TRBV6-5 to TRBJ2-1; TRBD2 might be the D (5 bases). The V end was cut by 0 bases, the J end by 3 bases, with 12 bases between. Looked up from germline, CDR1 is MNHEY and CDR2 is SVGAGI. The length of the CDR3 is 16 residues. The CDR3 sequence: CASSYSETGNYNEQFF. CDR3 DNA: TGTGCCAGCAGTTACTCCGAGACCGGGAACTACAATGAGCAGTTCTTC.

This clonotype was counted only a few times. This clone may be a read error of a much larger clone one base away. CDR3 sequence (DNA): TGTGCCAGCACCACGACTCGAGGGGAGGCCCAGTACTTC. Its translation: CASTTTRGEAQYF. The chain combines TRBV11-1 with TRBJ2-5; D is perhaps TRBD2 (6 bases). Trimming pared 7 bases from V and 9 bases from J, leaving 18 bases between. The CDR3 loop spans 13 amino acids. The germline V gene encodes CDR1 SGHAT and CDR2 FQDESV (reference sequence).

In this sample, this clonotype turned up a few times. The chain uses TRBV5-8 and TRBJ2-5; D tentatively reads TRBD1 or TRBD2 (7 bases each). Per germline, CDR1 SGHTS and CDR2 YDEGEE. V was cut by 3 bases and J by 4 bases, with 13 bases left in between. This CDR3 region has 14 residues. The CDR3 DNA is TGTGCCAGCAGCTCCAGGGGGGGGACAGAGACCCAGTACTTC. This translates into CASSSRGGTETQYF.

The chain links TRBV4-2 to TRBJ2-2; 13 bases agree with TRBD2. CDR3 length equals 16 residues. J gave up 7 bases and V 4 bases, and 6 bases lay outside the gene matches. Per the germline V gene, CDR1 is LGHNA and CDR2 is YNFKEQ. CDR3 amino acids: CASSRGLAGFVGELFF. As DNA, the CDR3 is TGTGCCAGCAGCCGGGGACTAGCGGGATTTGTCGGGGAGCTGTTTTTT.

This clonotype has only a few counts. The chain carries TRBV20-1 and TRBJ1-4; no clear D gene. The germline V and J ends were trimmed by 0 bases and 3 bases, with 11 bases remaining between them. Germline V gives CDR1 DFQATT, CDR2 SNEGSKA (reference sequence). The CDR3 is 15 residues long. CDR3 sequence: CSARDGGAANEKLFF. The CDR3 region has the DNA TGCAGTGCTAGAGATGGAGGTGCGGCTAATGAAAAACTGTTTTTT.

This clonotype was observed at least ten times. The chain recombines TRBV3-1 with TRBJ2-1; the D is unclear. The germline V gene encodes CDR1 LGHDT and CDR2 YNNKEL (reference sequence). The V and J ends lost 4 bases and 5 bases respectively, with 12 bases between them. The length of the CDR3 is 14 residues. The chain's CDR3 is CASSRLGGDNEQFF. For the CDR3, the DNA is TGTGCCAGCAGCCGATTGGGCGGTGACAATGAGCAGTTCTTC.

This clonotype was picked up many times. The J gene is TRBJ1-6, the V gene TRBV5-1; D is unclear. V was trimmed by 5 bases and J by 6 bases, leaving 12 bases between them. The CDR3 loop spans 14 amino acids. Germline CDR1 reads SGHRS; CDR2 reads YFSETQ. CDR3 protein: CASRPGSSNSPLHF. The CDR3 DNA is TGCGCCAGCAGACCGGGATCCAGTAATTCACCCCTCCACTTT.

This clonotype was seen ten or more times. CDR3 in DNA: TGCAGTGCTAGAGGTAGCGATGAGCAGTTCTTC. This gives the protein CSARGSDEQFF. The chain is built from TRBV20-1 and TRBJ2-1, with D possibly matching TRBD2 (5 bases). Looked up from germline, CDR1 is DFQATT and CDR2 is SNEGSKA (reference sequence). The CDR3 sequence is 11 residues long. V dropped 1 base and J dropped 8 bases, with 6 bases sitting between them.

This clonotype has at least ten counts. The chain employs TRBV6-1 and TRBJ2-1, with D uncertain. V lost 5 bases and J 0 bases, leaving 11 bases between the germline ends. Germline V lookup: CDR1 MNHNS, CDR2 SASEGT. The CDR3 sequence is 15 residues long. The CDR3 loop reads CASSITVPSYNEQFF. CDR3 DNA sequence: TGTGCCAGCAGTATCACAGTGCCCTCCTACAATGAGCAGTTCTTC.

The chain joins TRBV20-1 to TRBJ2-3, with D perhaps matching TRBD2 (6 bases). The germline V and J ends were trimmed by 5 bases and 2 bases, with 17 bases remaining between them. The CDR3 is made up of 15 amino acids. Germline values: CDR1 DFQATT, CDR2 SNEGSKA (reference sequence). Written as DNA, the CDR3 is TGCAGTGCTGGGGGTAGGAGGGCAGTCACAGATACGCAGTATTTT. Its translation is CSAGGRRAVTDTQYF.

This clonotype came up many times. The CDR3 region has the DNA TGCAGTGCCGGCACCGGGGCGGGAGGGCCCGCAGATACGCAGTATTTT. Its translation: CSAGTGAGGPADTQYF. This chain uses TRBV20-1 with TRBJ2-3; 9 nucleotides agree with TRBD2. V dropped 6 bases and J dropped 4; count of bases not matched to a gene: 14. The CDR3 has 16 amino acids. Germline loops: CDR1 DFQATT, CDR2 SNEGSKA (reference sequence).

The rearrangement joins TRBV9 to TRBJ2-1; 11 bases fit TRBD2. CDR3 length equals 15 residues. J was trimmed by 10 bases and V by 1 base; bases with no gene match: 7. CDR1 and CDR2 (germline): SGDLS, YYNGEE. The CDR3 DNA is TGTGCCAGCAGCGTATCACTAGCGGGAGAATCCGAGCAGTTCTTC. This encodes CASSVSLAGESEQFF.

This clonotype was seen many times. The rearrangement joins TRBV27 to TRBJ2-1, with 8 nucleotides matching TRBD2. The CDR3 contains 17 residues. Germline trimming cut 4 bases from V and 0 bases from J; bases unmatched to any gene: 8. Germline V CDR1 and CDR2: MNHEY, SMNVEV (reference sequence). The CDR3 sequence is CASSSRTSSPSYNEQFF. CDR3 sequence (DNA): TGTGCCAGCAGTTCCCGGACTAGCAGCCCCTCCTACAATGAGCAGTTCTTC.